These 5 T cell receptor beta chains originate from one sample sequenced in a study of blood T cell repertoires in COVID-19. Profiling relied on immunoSEQ multiplex PCR, and the TCRdb table lists in-frame clones only, not all of them. The sample contains about 75,000 clones, about 88% of which appear only once. Sample: peripheral blood. Every receptor here comes from a human donor in a cohort sampled during active COVID-19.

This sequence joins TRBV11-3 and TRBJ2-7, with D possibly TRBD2 on 6 matching bases. Germline V CDR1 and CDR2: SGHNT, YENEEA. The ends were cut back, 3 bases at V and 0 bases at J, with 12 bases in the middle. The CDR3 runs to 15 residues. The CDR3 protein is CASSFHAGSSYEQYF. The CDR3 nucleotides are TGTGCCAGCAGCTTCCACGCGGGAAGCTCCTACGAGCAGTACTTC.

V gene TRBV9 combines with J gene TRBJ2-5; tentatively, D is TRBD1 (7 bases). The CDR3 consists of 17 residues. The germline V and J ends were trimmed by 1 base and 5 bases, with 21 bases remaining between them. CDR1 and CDR2 (germline): SGDLS, YYNGEE. CDR3 DNA sequence: TGTGCCAGCAGCGTAACAGGCCGGGGCAGGGGGGACGAGACCCAGTACTTC. Its protein is CASSVTGRGRGDETQYF.

This sequence joins TRBV6-2 or TRBV6-3 and TRBJ2-2; a weak D match, TRBD2 (5 bases). Germline V gene data show CDR1 as MNHEY and CDR2 as SVGEGT. With 2 bases removed from V and 4 bases from J, the gap between germline ends came to 11 bases. This CDR3 contains 15 residues. The DNA of the CDR3 is TGTGCCAGCAGTTACACCCAGCGGCGCACCGGGGAGCTGTTTTTT. Translated: CASSYTQRRTGELFF.

The J gene is TRBJ2-2, the V gene TRBV9; tentative D call: TRBD2 (7 bases). Trimming left V 3 bases short and J 6 bases short, with 18 bases between. Germline values: CDR1 SGDLS, CDR2 YYNGEE. The CDR3 is 16 amino acids. CDR3 nucleotide sequence: TGTGCCAGCAGCGGCGGAGGGGGGGTCTTGGCCGGGGAGCTGTTTTTT. Its protein is CASSGGGGVLAGELFF.

This clone was detected a few times. The gene calls are TRBV12-3 or TRBV12-4 and TRBJ1-1; unclear D gene. V dropped 6 bases and J dropped 0 bases, with 5 bases sitting between them. This CDR3 is 12 amino acids long. CDR3 DNA: TGTGCCAGCAGACCTATGAACACTGAAGCTTTCTTT. Its protein is CASRPMNTEAFF.